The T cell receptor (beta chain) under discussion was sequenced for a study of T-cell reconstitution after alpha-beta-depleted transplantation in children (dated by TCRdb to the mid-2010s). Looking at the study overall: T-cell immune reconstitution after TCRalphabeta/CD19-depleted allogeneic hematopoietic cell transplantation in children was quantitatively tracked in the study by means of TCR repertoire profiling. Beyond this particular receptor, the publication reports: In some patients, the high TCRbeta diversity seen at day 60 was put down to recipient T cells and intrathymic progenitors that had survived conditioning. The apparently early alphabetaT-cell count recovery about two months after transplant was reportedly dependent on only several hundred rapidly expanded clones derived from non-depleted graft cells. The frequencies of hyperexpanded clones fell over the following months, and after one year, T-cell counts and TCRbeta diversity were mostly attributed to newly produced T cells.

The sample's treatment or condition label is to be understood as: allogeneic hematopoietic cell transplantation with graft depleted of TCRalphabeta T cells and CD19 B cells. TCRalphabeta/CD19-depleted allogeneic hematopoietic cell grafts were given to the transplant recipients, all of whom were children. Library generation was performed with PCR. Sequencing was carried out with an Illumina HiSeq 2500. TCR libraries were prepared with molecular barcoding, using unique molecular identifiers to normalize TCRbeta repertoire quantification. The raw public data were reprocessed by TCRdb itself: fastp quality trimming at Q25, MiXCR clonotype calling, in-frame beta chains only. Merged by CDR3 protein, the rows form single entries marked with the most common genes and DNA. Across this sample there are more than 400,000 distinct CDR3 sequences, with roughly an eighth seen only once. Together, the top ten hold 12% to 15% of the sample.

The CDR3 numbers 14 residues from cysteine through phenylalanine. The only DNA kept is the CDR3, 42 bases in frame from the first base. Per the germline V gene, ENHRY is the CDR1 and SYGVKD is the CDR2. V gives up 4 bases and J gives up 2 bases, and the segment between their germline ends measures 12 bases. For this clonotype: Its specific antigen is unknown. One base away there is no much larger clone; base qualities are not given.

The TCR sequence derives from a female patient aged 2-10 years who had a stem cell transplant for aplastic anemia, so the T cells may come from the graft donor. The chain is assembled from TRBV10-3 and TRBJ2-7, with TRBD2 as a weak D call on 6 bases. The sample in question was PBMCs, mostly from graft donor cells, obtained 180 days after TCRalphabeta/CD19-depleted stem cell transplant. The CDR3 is CAISAGPGAYEQYF. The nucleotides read TGTGCCATCAGTGCAGGACCGGGGGCCTACGAGCAGTACTTC.